This is a list of T cell receptor beta chains from one sample in a study of response to subunit inactivated influenza vaccine. TCRdb re-derived calls from the RT-PCR reads in MiXCR, one entry per CDR3 protein. The table has hundreds of thousands of distinct CDR3 sequences, less than 30% seen once. Sequencing was performed on CD4+ T cells sorted from PBMCs, taken roughly 5 days after vaccination. The receptors were sampled from a man in his forties or fifties who received an inactivated influenza vaccine. Both conserved end residues are part of each CDR3. The order of the fields is D gene, clone size, J gene, V gene, CDR3 protein, CDR3 DNA. D genes are given only for firm matches. Size is omitted from some rows. Given values are once, few, many or a class for expanded clones.

>TRBD1|few|TRBJ1-1|TRBV4-3
CASSQDGTGIFEAFF
TGCGCCAGCAGCCAAGATGGGACAGGGATTTTTGAAGCTTTCTTT
>NA|many|TRBJ2-7|TRBV20-1
CSARAVRDAYEQYF
TGCAGTGCTAGAGCAGTAAGGGACGCCTACGAGCAGTACTTC
>NA|NA|TRBJ2-5|TRBV25-1
CASKFQETQYF
TGTGCCAGCAAGTTCCAAGAGACCCAGTACTTC
>NA|NA|TRBJ1-6|TRBV5-1
CASSLLGTGSNSPLHF
TGCGCCAGCAGCTTGTTAGGGACGGGTTCTAATTCACCCCTCCACTTT
>TRBD2|NA|TRBJ2-1|TRBV28
CASSPPGGGNEQFF
TGTGCCAGCAGTCCCCCCGGCGGGGGCAATGAGCAGTTCTTC
>NA|few|TRBJ1-2|TRBV15
CATSRDSNYGYTF
TGTGCCACCAGCAGAGACAGTAACTATGGCTACACCTTC
>NA|few|TRBJ2-3|TRBV7-2
CASSPRTGADTQYF
TGTGCCAGCAGCCCCCGGACTGGGGCAGATACGCAGTATTTT
>NA|NA|TRBJ2-6|TRBV25-1
CASTDLGVVSGANVLTF
TGTGCCAGCACCGATCTGGGGGTAGTCTCTGGGGCCAACGTCCTGACTTTC
>NA|few|TRBJ1-2|TRBV11-2
CASSLVSTTF
TGTGCCAGCAGCTTAGTGTCGACCACCTTC
>TRBD2|few|TRBJ2-1|TRBV6-5
CASSYSPLAGGLVNEQFF
TGTGCCAGCAGTTACTCTCCCCTAGCGGGAGGGCTAGTTAATGAGCAGTTCTTC
>TRBD2|NA|TRBJ2-1|TRBV11-3
CANRGGRTDEQFF
TGTGCCAACCGGGGGGGGCGTACGGATGAGCAGTTCTTC
>TRBD1|few|TRBJ2-5|TRBV29-1
CSVGQFQETQYF
TGCAGCGTGGGACAGTTCCAAGAGACCCAGTACTTC
>TRBD1|few|TRBJ2-5|TRBV4-3
CASSPGQGRQETQYF
TGCGCCAGCAGCCCGGGACAGGGCCGCCAAGAGACCCAGTACTTC
>TRBD2|few|TRBJ2-3|TRBV12-3/TRBV12-4
CASRTSVADTQYF
TGTGCCAGTCGGACTAGCGTCGCAGATACGCAGTATTTT
>NA|NA|TRBJ2-2|TRBV30
CAWMDRANTGELFF
TGTGCCTGGATGGACAGAGCGAACACCGGGGAGCTGTTTTTT
>NA|NA|TRBJ2-7|TRBV2
CASLLTTSYEQYF
TGTGCCAGCTTATTGACAACCTCCTACGAGCAGTACTTC
>NA|few|TRBJ2-7|TRBV6-5
CASRTFYEQYF
TGTGCCAGCAGGACATTTTACGAGCAGTACTTC
>NA|few|TRBJ2-1|TRBV7-9
CASSPSWVTTIDNEQFF
TGTGCCAGCAGCCCGTCCTGGGTGACTACCATCGACAATGAGCAGTTCTTC
>TRBD1|NA|TRBJ2-7|TRBV7-4
CASSPGQGGF
TGTGCCAGCAGCCCGGGACAGGGAGGTTTC
>NA|NA|TRBJ2-5|TRBV20-1
CSARQPAGVMETQYF
TGCAGTGCTAGACAACCCGCTGGTGTAATGGAGACCCAGTACTTC
>NA|few|TRBJ2-3|TRBV6-5
CASSHSGGGEYF
TGTGCCAGCAGTCACTCCGGCGGCGGGGAGTATTTT
>NA|NA|TRBJ2-7|TRBV18
CASSPFLTYEQYF
TGTGCCAGCTCACCATTCCTGACCTACGAGCAGTACTTC
>TRBD1|NA|TRBJ2-7|TRBV12-3/TRBV12-4
CASSYGQVLLPYEQYF
TGTGCCAGCAGTTACGGACAGGTTCTCCTCCCCTACGAGCAGTACTTC
>NA|few|TRBJ2-3|TRBV20-1
CSAPGASTDTQYF
TGCAGTGCCCCCGGGGCCTCCACAGATACGCAGTATTTT
>NA|NA|TRBJ2-4|TRBV5-1
CASSLAHVKTGLRNIQYF
TGCGCCAGCAGCTTGGCACACGTCAAAACCGGTCTCCGAAACATTCAGTACTTC
>NA|few|TRBJ2-5|TRBV7-2
CASSPAETQYF
TGTGCCAGCAGCCCGGCTGAGACCCAGTACTTC
>TRBD2|NA|TRBJ2-3|TRBV4-2
CASSQDGRGGQENTQYF
TGTGCCAGCAGCCAAGATGGCCGGGGGGGCCAAGAGAATACGCAGTATTTT
>NA|few|TRBJ1-4|TRBV11-2
CASSAGGAGEKLFF
TGTGCCAGCAGCGCGGGGGGGGCTGGTGAAAAACTGTTTTTT
>NA|NA|TRBJ2-3|TRBV20-1
CSARDTSSDTQYF
TGCAGTGCTAGAGATACTAGCTCGGATACGCAGTATTTT